The source of this T cell receptor beta chain is a study of blood T cell repertoires in COVID-19. Authors' processing steps: Estimation of nucleated cell counts was performed using reference gene primer amplification. Assay: immunoSEQ multiplex PCR; the TCRdb copy retains only in-frame clones and omits some. V and J calls and clone size come straight from that table; D and trimming were deduced from the DNA. The sample yields under 300,000 clones, about 80% seen once. Germline V gene data show CDR1 as SGHRS and CDR2 as YFSETQ. There are 17 residues in the CDR3. J was trimmed by 7 bases and V by 0 bases; bases with no gene match: 10.

This receptor was obtained from a man aged 30-40 years who had recovered from COVID-19. This chain connects TRBV5-1 to TRBJ1-6; 7 nucleotides line up with TRBD1. Sample: peripheral blood. The CDR3 sequence: CASSLDPTGRRNSPLHF. Written as DNA, the CDR3 is TGCGCCAGCAGCTTGGACCCGACAGGGCGTCGCAATTCACCCCTCCACTTT. The whole variable domain, remainder taken from reference TRBV5-1 and TRBJ1-6, is KAGVTQTPRYLIKTRGQQVTLSCSPISGHRSVSWYQQTPGQGLQFLFEYFSETQRNKGNFPGRFSGRQFSNSRSEMNVSTLELGDSALYLCASSLDPTGRRNSPLHFGNGTRLTVT.